This TCR beta chain was documented in a study of graft-versus-host responses after intestinal transplantation (dated by TCRdb to about 2021). With respect to the entire study: Recipients received multivisceral, liver-intestinal, or isolated intestinal transplants. All recipients received anti-thymocyte globulin induction followed by maintenance tacrolimus and steroids for 3 to 4 years. Graft-versus-host and host-versus-graft alloreactive T cell clones were tracked in the graft, circulation and bone marrow after intestinal transplantation using bulk TCR-beta CDR3 sequencing. Alloreactive clones were identified by sequencing pre-transplant mixed lymphocyte reaction products and comparing these products with unstimulated pre-transplant donor and recipient T cells. Of the approximately 25 intestinal transplant recipients enrolled in the cohort, one of whom was a retransplant, 3 patients without pretransplant specimens were excluded. Donor T cell macrochimerism was defined as a peak of at least 4% donor T cells among recipient peripheral blood mononuclear cells. Rather than being sequenced by the commercial service, samples from a few later patients were sequenced in-house on an Illumina MiSeq and processed with MiXCR.

About this clone itself: The target of this receptor is not known. Base quality data are lacking; no much larger clone is found one base away.

The method behind the library was the immunoSEQ multiplex PCR assay. For most patients, genomic DNA was isolated with the Qiagen DNeasy Blood and Tissue Kit and sent frozen to Adaptive Biotechnologies for TCR sequencing. Adaptive Biotechnologies carried out high-throughput TCR-beta CDR3 sequencing of genomic DNA for most patients. Per the source publication's procedure: TCR sequencing data were retrieved from Adaptive's ImmunoSEQ software for 18 patients, whereas three other patients were processed with MiXCR and VDJtools. To correct CD4 versus CD8 sorting errors, any sequence found in both subsets at a frequency ratio below 5:1 was removed. CDR3 nucleotide sequences shared between donor and recipient were removed because the origin of such sequences could not be assigned. To be classed as alloreactive, a clone needed at least 2-fold expansion over unstimulated cells and a minimum CFSE-low frequency of 0.002% (template counts) or 0.001% (read counts). A clone was considered mappable if detected in the sequenced pre-transplant spleen, lymph node, or MLR CFSE-low populations of the donor or recipient. The cumulative frequency of alloreactive clones was calculated as a percentage of all sequences, weighted by copy number. TCRdb's version of the immuneACCESS table is confined to in-frame rearrangements and falls short of the full clone set. An unresolved V gene accounts for under half of the shortfall where checked; the remainder is of unknown origin. From that table come the V and J calls and clone size; the DNA was used to work out D and trimming. This sample comprises roughly 120,000 clones, 95% of them detected only once. 2.5% to 3.5% of the sample belongs to the ten largest clones.

The sample's time point label, decoded: cells obtained before transplantation from donor or recipient. CD3+CD4+ and CD3+CD8+ populations were FACS-sorted from unstimulated pre-transplant donor and recipient cells taken from spleen or lymph nodes. The research as a whole found: Conclusions were limited by the relatively low number and heterogeneity of intestinal transplant patients. Peak levels of circulating GvH clones were associated with declines in HvG clones early after transplant. In patients with donor T cell macrochimerism, the allografts had high GvH to HvG T cell clonal ratios. GvH clones were detected in recipient bone marrow, and some appeared earlier in ileal mucosa or blood, consistent with an intestinal mucosal origin.

Sequences were derived from unstimulated CD8+ T cells sorted from spleen or lymph node cells, sampled before intestinal transplant. This TCR was sampled from a human donor who received an intestinal transplant.

The sequenced DNA is TGTGCCAGCAGTTTATGTCGTGGACAGAGCATCAATGAGCAGTTCTTC. Translated, it gives CASSLCRGQSINEQFF. The V gene is TRBV28 and the J gene is TRBJ2-1; TRBD1 might be the D gene, on 6 matching bases. Taken from cysteine to phenylalanine, the CDR3 has 16 residues. Here the CDR3 DNA is all that survives: 48 bases in frame from base 1. In the germline V gene, CDR1 corresponds to MDHEN and CDR2 to SYDVKM. V and J are truncated by 0 bases and 6 bases respectively, leaving an intervening sequence of 15 bases.